Only a few counts were recorded for the clone carrying this TCR beta chain. Germline V gives CDR1 MGHDK, CDR2 SYGVNS. V gave up 4 bases and J gave up 4 bases; unmatched junction bases: 12. The CDR3 has 16 residues. The data are from a study of blood T cell repertoires in COVID-19. Study-level background: The United States, Italy and Spain were the sources of the acute and convalescent COVID-19 samples. T cells, B-cell-depleted T cells, or PBMCs supplied cDNA or gDNA.

Original processing methods: Estimation of nucleated cell counts relied on the amplification of reference gene primers. Assay: immunoSEQ multiplex PCR; the TCRdb copy retains only in-frame clones and omits some. That table furnishes V, J and clone size, whereas the DNA furnished D and trimming. The sample contains more than 150,000 clones, more than 85% of which appear only once. Sequenced: peripheral blood. This clonotype originated in a man aged 18 to 35 with acute or convalescent COVID-19. This chain joins TRBV25-1 and TRBJ1-2, with 7 positions matching TRBD1. The CDR3 DNA follows: TGTGCCAGCAGTGGCTCCCCCACAGGGGCGAGCTATGGCTACACCTTC. As protein: CASSGSPTGASYGYTF.